These T cell receptor beta chains were read from a single sample in a study of blood T cell repertoires in COVID-19. The assay was immunoSEQ multiplex PCR, and TCRdb's table has in-frame clones only and misses some. The sample lists about 70,000 clones, nearly 80% occurring once. Sequenced sample: peripheral blood. These TCRs come from an older woman with acute or convalescent COVID-19. CDR3s include the opening cysteine and the closing phenylalanine or tryptophan. The D gene is left open where the match is weak. The listing skips clone size in some rows; elsewhere it reads once, few, many or a size class.

D | J | V | size | DNA | CDR3
. | TRBJ1-2 | TRBV6-5 | . | TGTGCCAGCAGTTACTCTGGGACACCCGAGGTGGACTTC | CASSYSGTPEVDF
. | TRBJ1-6 | TRBV27 | few | TGTGCCAGCAGTTTACCACAGGGTAGGAATTCACCCCTCCACTTT | CASSLPQGRNSPLHF
TRBD1 | TRBJ2-7 | TRBV7-9 | . | TGTGCCAGCAGCTTAGGACAGGGGGTATCCTACGAGCAGTACTTC | CASSLGQGVSYEQYF
. | TRBJ1-5 | TRBV6-1 | . | TGTGCCAGCAGTGATGGGGGGAATCAGCCCCAGCATTTT | CASSDGGNQPQHF
. | TRBJ2-2 | TRBV27 | . | TGTGCCAGCACCGGCACCGGGGAGCTGTTTTTT | CASTGTGELFF
. | TRBJ1-5 | TRBV28 | few | TGTGCCAGCAGGATAACAGTCTATCAGCCCCAGCATTTT | CASRITVYQPQHF
. | TRBJ1-4 | TRBV2 | . | TGTGCCAGCAGTGACAGGATAGAACTGTTTTTT | CASSDRIELFF
. | TRBJ1-1 | TRBV9 | . | TGTGCCAGCAATGCAGGGTTCAACACTGAAGCTTTCTTT | CASNAGFNTEAFF
. | TRBJ1-6 | TRBV5-1 | . | TGCGCCAGCAGCCCAATCTCGGGGGGGGATTCACCCCTCCACTTT | CASSPISGGDSPLHF
. | TRBJ1-5 | TRBV7-2 | few | TGTGCCAGCAGCTTAGACAGGGCTAGCAATCAGCCCCAGCATTTT | CASSLDRASNQPQHF
TRBD1 | TRBJ2-2 | TRBV15 | . | TGTGCCACCAGCAGACAGACAGGGTTTGGGGCCGGGGAGCTGTTTTTT | CATSRQTGFGAGELFF
TRBD1 | TRBJ1-4 | TRBV30 | . | TGTGCCTGGACAGACAGGGGGGAAAAACTGTTTTTT | CAWTDRGEKLFF
TRBD2 | TRBJ2-7 | TRBV20-1 | . | TGCAGTGCTAGTACAGGACTAGCCGAGCAGTACTTC | CSASTGLAEQYF